The clone carrying this TCR beta chain was seen once. What it binds is not known. HIV-positive participants were all treated in the United States. The entry originates in a study of long-term antiretroviral therapy in people with HIV. Samples were assayed with immunoSEQ v3.0 at survey level. Only in-frame clones appear in the TCRdb table, and some are missing; sequencing was by immunoSEQ multiplex PCR. Of approximately 35,000 clones listed, around 97% are singletons. Findings and limits, study-wide: Missing from the dataset were any data on ART adherence, viral resistance or therapy changes. The study found narrower CDR3 length ranges in HIV repertoires than in controls. Pre-ART clonal expansion yielded clones that dominated the repertoire at all time points.

This CDR3 is 13 amino acids long. Between the trimmed V and J ends, which lost 5 bases and 8 bases, there was a span of 14 bases. Germline CDR1 and CDR2: SGHTA and FQGTGA. The origin of this receptor is a man aged 25-45 years with HIV. The sample here was unsorted PBMCs, taken 6.9 years after starting antiretroviral therapy. J is TRBJ2-3 and V is TRBV7-3; D is unresolved. CDR3 amino acids: CASSAPGKGTQYF. CDR3 nucleotides: TGTGCCAGCAGCGCCCCCGGCAAGGGTACGCAGTATTTT.